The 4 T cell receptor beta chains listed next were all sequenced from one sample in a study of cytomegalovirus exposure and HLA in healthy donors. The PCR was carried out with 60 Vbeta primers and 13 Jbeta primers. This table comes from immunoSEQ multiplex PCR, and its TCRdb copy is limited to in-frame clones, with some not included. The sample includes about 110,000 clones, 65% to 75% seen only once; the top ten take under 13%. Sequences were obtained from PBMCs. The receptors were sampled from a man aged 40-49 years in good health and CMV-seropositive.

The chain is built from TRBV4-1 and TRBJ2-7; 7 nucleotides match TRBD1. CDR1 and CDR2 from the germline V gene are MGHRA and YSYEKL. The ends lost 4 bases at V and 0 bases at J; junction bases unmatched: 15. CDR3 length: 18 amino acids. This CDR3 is CASSLKVSPGQTSYEQYV. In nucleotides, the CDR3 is TGCGCCAGCAGCCTCAAAGTCTCCCCGGGACAGACCTCCTACGAGCAGTACGTC.

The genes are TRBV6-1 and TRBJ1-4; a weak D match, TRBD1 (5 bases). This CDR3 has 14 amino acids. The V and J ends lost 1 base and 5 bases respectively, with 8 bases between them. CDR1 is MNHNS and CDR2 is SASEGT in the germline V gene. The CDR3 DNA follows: TGTGCCAGCAGTGAAGGGGCAGGGAATGAAAAACTGTTTTTT. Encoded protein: CASSEGAGNEKLFF.

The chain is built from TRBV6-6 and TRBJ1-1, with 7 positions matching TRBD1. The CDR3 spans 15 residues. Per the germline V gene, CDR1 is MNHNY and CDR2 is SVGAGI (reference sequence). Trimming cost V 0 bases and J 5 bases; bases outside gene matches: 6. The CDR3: CASSYSTGQGTEAFF. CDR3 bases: TGTGCCAGCAGTTACTCGACAGGGCAGGGGACTGAAGCTTTCTTT.

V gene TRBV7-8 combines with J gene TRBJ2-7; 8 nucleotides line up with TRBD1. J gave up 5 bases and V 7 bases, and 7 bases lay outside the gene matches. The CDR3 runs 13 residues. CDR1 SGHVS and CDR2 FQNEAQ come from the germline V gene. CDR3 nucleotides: TGTGCCAGCACCTGGACAGGGAGAAACGAGCAGTACTTC. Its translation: CASTWTGRNEQYF. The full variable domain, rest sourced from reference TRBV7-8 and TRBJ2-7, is GAGVSQSPRYKVAKRGQDVALRCDPISGHVSLFWYQQALGQGPEFLTYFQNEAQLDKSGLPSDRFFAERPEGSVSTLKIQRTQQEDSAVYLCASTWTGRNEQYFGPGTRLTVT.